Following are 12 T cell receptor beta chains from one sample sequenced in a study of immune heterogeneity within non-small cell lung tumors. Template came from bulk tumor genomic DNA, at approximately 620 ng per sample. In surgery, several biopsies were collected from each primary tumor at widely spaced sites. Enrolled patients presented with newly diagnosed, previously untreated non-small cell lung cancer and underwent curative surgery. Amplification of the TCR beta CDR3 was achieved through multiplex PCR with 32 V and 13 J primers. TCRdb re-analysed the multiplex PCR reads in MiXCR, keeping a single row per CDR3 protein. Here the sample spans 5,500 to 6,500 distinct CDR3 sequences, 22% being singletons. Material: lung tumor tissue. These receptors originate from a man between 65 and 85 years old with non-small cell lung cancer.

This clonotype rates as medium-sized (0.01 to 0.1%). Here the CDR3 reads CASSPRYNEQFF. As DNA, the CDR3 is TGTGCCAGCTCACCGCGGTACAATGAGCAGTTCTTC. The chain joins TRBV18 to TRBJ2-1; D gene uncertain. CDR3 length: 12 residues. Germline CDR1 and CDR2: KGHSH and LQKENI. V lost 3 bases, J lost 4 bases, and 4 bases lay in between.

This clonotype is categorized as medium-sized (0.01 to 0.1%). V usage is TRBV28 and J usage is TRBJ2-5; TRBD2 matches at 9 bases. Germline trimming cut 6 bases from V and 2 bases from J; bases unmatched to any gene: 7. The CDR3 is 15 amino acids. From germline, CDR1 is MDHEN and CDR2 SYDVKM. The DNA for the CDR3 is TGTGCCAGCAGGACCCGACTAGCGGATCAAGAGACCCAGTACTTC. Translation gives CASRTRLADQETQYF.

With respect to this clonotype: One junction end does not reproduce the germline sequence, and a read error may be involved. The chain couples TRBV5-1 to TRBJ2-7; perhaps TRBD2 as D (6 bases). Germline CDR1 reads SGHRS; CDR2 reads YFSETQ. This CDR3 is 17 amino acids long. In DNA form, the CDR3 reads TGCGCCGGCAGCTTGGTTTTGGGGGGAGAAAGCTCCTACGAGCAGTACTTC. It specifies CAGSLVLGGESSYEQYF.

In its sample, this clonotype was seen many times. This rearrangement joins TRBV28 to TRBJ2-5, with 14 bases aligning to TRBD2. Germline V gene data show CDR1 as MDHEN and CDR2 as SYDVKM. V trimming: 10 bases; J trimming: 4 bases; junction bases outside the gene matches: 8. This CDR3 contains 15 residues. The chain's CDR3 is CATYSGTSGRETQYF. The CDR3 bases are TGTGCCACTTACTCCGGGACTAGCGGGAGAGAGACCCAGTACTTC.

As for this clonotype: A much larger clone is a single base away; this may be a read error. This chain uses TRBV7-8 with TRBJ2-1; perhaps TRBD1 as D (5 bases). The CDR3 loop spans 13 amino acids. Germline CDR1 and CDR2: SGHVS and FQNEAQ. The CDR3 is CVSRQTGVGEQFF. The CDR3 nucleotides are TGTGTCAGCAGACAAACAGGCGTAGGGGAGCAGTTCTTC.

This clonotype is medium-sized. J is TRBJ1-1 and V is TRBV6-1; possibly TRBD1 for D (6 bases). Trimming pared 6 bases from V and 2 bases from J, leaving 13 bases between. Germline V gene lookup returns CDR1 MNHNS and CDR2 SASEGT. The CDR3 length is 14 residues. CDR3 amino acids: CASSVEGVNTEAFF. The CDR3 DNA is TGTGCCAGCAGCGTGGAGGGGGTAAACACTGAAGCTTTCTTT.

By share of the sample, this clonotype is medium-sized. J is TRBJ1-5 and V is TRBV6-1, with TRBD1 matching 7 bases. This CDR3 has 14 amino acids. Germline CDR1 MNHNS, CDR2 SASEGT. V gave up 6 bases and J gave up 5 bases; unmatched junction bases: 7. The CDR3 sequence is CASRSRQGYQPQHF. The CDR3 region has the DNA TGTGCCAGCAGGTCCCGACAGGGATATCAGCCCCAGCATTTT.

This clonotype is classed as medium-sized (0.01 to 0.1%). The chain combines TRBV7-8 with TRBJ1-1; no definite D call. The CDR3 is 14 amino acids. V was shortened by 2 bases and J by 4 bases, with 11 bases between the two germline ends. Germline V gene lookup returns CDR1 SGHVS and CDR2 FQNEAQ. CDR3 in amino acids: CASSLPGEGTEAFF. The CDR3 nucleotides are TGTGCCAGCAGCTTACCAGGAGAGGGCACTGAAGCTTTCTTT.

This clonotype is medium-sized within its sample. The gene calls are TRBV6-1 and TRBJ1-2; D not certain. The CDR3 runs to 16 residues. In germline, CDR1 is MNHNS, CDR2 SASEGT. Trimming cost V 0 bases and J 4 bases, with 15 bases left between them. The CDR3: CASSEALATWGYGYTF. Here the CDR3 DNA reads TGTGCCAGCAGTGAAGCCTTGGCCACATGGGGCTATGGCTACACCTTC.

This clonotype is termed medium-sized. The chain combines TRBV20-1 with TRBJ2-7, with 8 bases matching TRBD2. The J segment lost 5 bases and the V segment lost 5 bases, leaving 11 bases of the junction unmatched. This CDR3 is 14 amino acids long. The germline gives CDR1 DFQATT, CDR2 SNEGSKA (reference sequence). The CDR3 bases are TGCAGTGCTCTTGGGGCGGGAGGAGACCACGAGCAGTACTTC. As protein: CSALGAGGDHEQYF.

The chain employs TRBV29-1 and TRBJ1-2, with D uncertain. This CDR3 has 13 amino acids. CDR1 and CDR2 from the germline V gene are SQVTM and ANQGSEA. V lost 1 base, J lost 0 bases, and 6 bases lay in between. CDR3 DNA sequence: TGCAGCGTTGAAGGGGCGGCTAACTATGGCTACACCTTC. Its translation is CSVEGAANYGYTF.

The chain recombines TRBV27 with TRBJ2-1; D unclear. The germline gives CDR1 MNHEY, CDR2 SMNVEV (reference sequence). The ends were cut back, 5 bases at V and 6 bases at J, with 11 bases in the middle. The CDR3 runs to 13 residues. The CDR3 DNA follows: TGTGCCAGCAGTCAAGTTGGTTTCAATGAGCAGTTCTTC. It is translated as CASSQVGFNEQFF.